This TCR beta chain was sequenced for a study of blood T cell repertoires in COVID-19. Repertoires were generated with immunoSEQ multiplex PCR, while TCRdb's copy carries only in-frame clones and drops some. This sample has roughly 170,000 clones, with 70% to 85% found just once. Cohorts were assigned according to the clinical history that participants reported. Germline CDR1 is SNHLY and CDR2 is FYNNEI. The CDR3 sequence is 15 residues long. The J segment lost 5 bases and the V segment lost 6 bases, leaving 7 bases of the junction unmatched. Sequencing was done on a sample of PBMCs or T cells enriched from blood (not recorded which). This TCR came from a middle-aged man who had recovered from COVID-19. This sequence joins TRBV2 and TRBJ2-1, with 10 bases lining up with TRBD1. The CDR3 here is CASRQGTGANNEQFF. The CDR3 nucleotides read TGTGCCAGCAGGCAAGGGACAGGGGCGAACAATGAGCAGTTCTTC.